This T cell receptor (beta chain) was sequenced for a study of OX40 agonist ivuxolimab in advanced cancers. In the study overall: Patients receiving dose escalation had hepatocellular carcinoma, melanoma, renal cell or head and neck cancer.

Produced via immunoSEQ multiplex PCR; TCRdb's table is partial and in-frame only. Among 75,000 to 80,000 clones listed, 87% were seen once. The clonotype comes from an adult with an advanced solid tumor such as melanoma, head and neck, liver or kidney cancer. The source was CD4+ or CD8+ T cells sorted from blood, collected in a trial of the OX40 agonist ivuxolimab.

The CDR3 region is CASSLTGAYEQYF. CDR3 sequence (DNA): TGTGCCAGCAGCTTGACAGGGGCCTACGAGCAGTACTTC. The chain uses TRBV5-6 and TRBJ2-7, with 7 bases aligning to TRBD1. CDR1 SGHDT and CDR2 YYEEEE come from the germline V gene. The V segment lost 1 base and the J segment 2 bases; nucleotides outside the gene matches: 0. The CDR3 is 13 amino acids. Based on the CDR3 plus reference TRBV5-6 and TRBJ2-7, the full variable domain is DAGVTQSPTHLIKTRGQQVTLRCSPKSGHDTVSWYQQALGQGPQFIFQYYEEEERQRGNFPDRFSGHQFPNYSSELNVNALLLGDSALYLCASSLTGAYEQYFGPGTRLTVT.